This is a list of T cell receptor beta chains from one sample in a study of human T cells and chemical hapten exposure. TCRdb fed the RACE reads into MiXCR, producing one record per CDR3 protein. Here the sample spans 300,000 to 400,000 distinct CDR3 sequences, around 5.5% being singletons. Sequences were derived from whole blood, sampled in connection with sensitization to the hapten diphenylcyclopropenone (DPC). The origin of the receptors is a woman aged 50 to 60 with alopecia areata. Some clones in this sample may be carry-over from other donors' samples. CDR3s include the opening cysteine and the closing phenylalanine or tryptophan. The D gene is left open where the match is weak. Expanded clones are given a class, and other clones once, few, many or no size at all.

D: NA; J: TRBJ1-5; size: many; V: TRBV7-2; CDR3: CASSLLGRNQPQHF; DNA: TGTGCCAGCAGCTTACTTGGTCGCAATCAGCCCCAGCATTTT
D: NA; J: TRBJ2-3; size: few; V: TRBV14; CDR3: CASSQATADNFNTDTQYF; DNA: TGTGCCAGCAGCCAAGCAACGGCAGACAATTTTAACACAGATACGCAGTATTTT
D: NA; J: TRBJ2-3; size: many; V: TRBV12-3/TRBV12-4; CDR3: CASSFVRIADTQYF; DNA: TGTGCCAGCAGCTTCGTGCGTATCGCAGATACGCAGTATTTT
D: NA; J: TRBJ2-6; size: many; V: TRBV20-1; CDR3: CSARESGTRHFSGANVLTF; DNA: TGCAGTGCTAGAGAATCCGGGACACGGCATTTCTCTGGGGCCAACGTCCTGACTTTC
D: NA; J: TRBJ1-2; size: few; V: TRBV29-1; CDR3: CSVDPPGPYTF; DNA: TGCAGCGTTGATCCCCCGGGACCCTACACCTTC
D: NA; J: TRBJ1-1; size: many; V: TRBV6-1; CDR3: CASSERGIDEAFF; DNA: TGTGCCAGCAGTGAAAGGGGGATTGATGAAGCTTTCTTT
D: NA; J: TRBJ2-6; size: many; V: TRBV6-5; CDR3: CASSYFLGGRANVLTF; DNA: TGTGCCAGCAGTTACTTCCTGGGGGGTAGGGCCAACGTCCTGACTTTC
D: NA; J: TRBJ2-1; size: NA; V: TRBV6-6; CDR3: CASSYGGAGIYNEQFF; DNA: TGTGCCAGCAGTTACGGGGGGGCAGGGATCTACAATGAGCAGTTCTTC
D: NA; J: TRBJ2-1; size: many; V: TRBV27; CDR3: CATRANYNEQFF; DNA: TGTGCCACCCGGGCCAACTACAATGAGCAGTTCTTC
D: TRBD2; J: TRBJ2-1; size: NA; V: TRBV9; CDR3: CASSSPGGTSLSEQFF; DNA: TGTGCCAGCAGCTCCCCCGGCGGGACTAGTCTCAGTGAGCAGTTCTTC
D: NA; J: TRBJ1-1; size: NA; V: TRBV20-1; CDR3: CSAYSGTSNTEAFF; DNA: TGCAGTGCTTATTCCGGGACATCGAACACTGAAGCTTTCTTT
D: NA; J: TRBJ2-3; size: few; V: TRBV30; CDR3: CAWSKERSTDTQYF; DNA: TGTGCCTGGAGCAAGGAGCGGAGCACAGATACGCAGTATTTT
D: TRBD2; J: TRBJ2-1; size: many; V: TRBV6-2/TRBV6-3; CDR3: CASTPMGGGPQFF; DNA: TGTGCCAGCACCCCAATGGGGGGAGGGCCGCAGTTCTTC
D: NA; J: TRBJ1-4; size: few; V: TRBV19; CDR3: CASTDSGRTEKLFF; DNA: TGTGCCAGTACCGACTCGGGCAGGACTGAAAAACTGTTTTTT
D: NA; J: TRBJ2-1; size: many; V: TRBV6-1; CDR3: CASSPTGDEQFF; DNA: TGTGCCAGCAGTCCCACGGGAGATGAGCAGTTCTTC
D: TRBD1; J: TRBJ2-3; size: many; V: TRBV29-1; CDR3: CSGQGPYDTDTQYF; DNA: TGCAGCGGACAGGGGCCCTATGACACAGATACGCAGTATTTT
D: NA; J: TRBJ2-3; size: few; V: TRBV6-1; CDR3: CATSLGQGDTQYF; DNA: TGTGCCACCTCCCTGGGGCAGGGAGATACGCAGTATTTT
D: NA; J: TRBJ2-3; size: NA; V: TRBV5-1; CDR3: CASSRYRTQRTDTQYF; DNA: TGCGCCAGCAGCCGGTACAGAACCCAACGCACAGATACGCAGTATTTT
D: NA; J: TRBJ2-2; size: NA; V: TRBV7-9; CDR3: CASSLSRTTGELFF; DNA: TGTGCCAGCAGCTTATCTCGGACCACCGGGGAGCTGTTTTTT
D: TRBD1; J: TRBJ2-1; size: many; V: TRBV9; CDR3: CASGGQRYEQFF; DNA: TGTGCCAGCGGGGGACAGAGGTATGAGCAGTTCTTC
D: TRBD2; J: TRBJ2-3; size: NA; V: TRBV29-1; CDR3: CSALTSGRAGVDTQYF; DNA: TGCAGCGCCCTGACTAGCGGGAGGGCCGGTGTAGATACGCAGTATTTT
D: TRBD1; J: TRBJ1-5; size: NA; V: TRBV5-1; CDR3: CASSLGTGGKNQPQHF; DNA: TGCGCCAGCAGCTTGGGGACAGGGGGAAAGAATCAGCCCCAGCATTTT
D: NA; J: TRBJ2-7; size: NA; V: TRBV6-5; CDR3: CASSYGKRLSYEQYF; DNA: TGTGCCAGCAGTTACGGGAAAAGGTTGTCCTACGAGCAGTACTTC
D: NA; J: TRBJ2-6; size: few; V: TRBV14; CDR3: CASRPTGLDGANVLTF; DNA: TGTGCCAGCAGACCAACGGGGTTGGATGGGGCCAACGTCCTGACTTTC
D: NA; J: TRBJ2-7; size: many; V: TRBV11-2; CDR3: CASSLSLSSYEQYF; DNA: TGTGCCAGCAGCCTATCGTTGAGCTCCTACGAGCAGTACTTC
D: TRBD1; J: TRBJ2-6; size: few; V: TRBV7-9; CDR3: CASSRTRDRGSGANVLTF; DNA: TGTGCCAGCAGCCGGACTAGGGACAGGGGGTCTGGGGCCAACGTCCTGACTTTC
D: NA; J: TRBJ1-5; size: many; V: TRBV7-2; CDR3: CASSLDISQPQHF; DNA: TGTGCCAGCAGCTTAGACATCAGTCAGCCCCAGCATTTT
D: NA; J: TRBJ1-1; size: NA; V: TRBV15; CDR3: CATSSYREGTEAFF; DNA: TGTGCCACCAGCAGTTACAGGGAGGGGACTGAAGCTTTCTTT
D: NA; J: TRBJ1-4; size: few; V: TRBV14; CDR3: CASSYGGGRINEKLFF; DNA: TGTGCCAGCAGCTACGGGGGCGGACGGATTAATGAAAAACTGTTTTTT
D: NA; J: TRBJ1-1; size: many; V: TRBV3-1; CDR3: CASSHKVGGRTEAFF; DNA: TGTGCCAGCAGCCATAAGGTGGGGGGGCGCACTGAAGCTTTCTTT
D: NA; J: TRBJ2-7; size: many; V: TRBV15; CDR3: CATSREVGRRYF; DNA: TGTGCCACCAGCAGAGAGGTGGGTCGGCGGTACTTC
D: NA; J: TRBJ2-3; size: many; V: TRBV3-1; CDR3: CASSQGGSSTDTQYF; DNA: TGTGCCAGCAGCCAAGGGGGTTCTAGCACAGATACGCAGTATTTT
D: NA; J: TRBJ1-5; size: few; V: TRBV4-1; CDR3: CASSQRGSNQPQHF; DNA: TGCGCCAGCAGCCAGAGGGGAAGCAATCAGCCCCAGCATTTT